The following is a TCR beta chain sequence with its context. Per the authors' pipeline: Amplification from reference gene primers served as the basis for estimated nucleated cell counts. Profiling relied on immunoSEQ multiplex PCR, and the TCRdb table lists in-frame clones only, not all of them. Clonal size and the V and J genes are those of that table, whereas D and trimming came from the DNA. This sample yields 60,000 to 75,000 clones, of which 88% are seen a single time; roughly 5% belongs to the top ten. Germline CDR1 and CDR2: SGHRS and YFSETQ. Trimming took 0 bases from V and 2 from J, leaving 8 bases between them. The CDR3 has 15 residues. The entry originates in a study of blood T cell repertoires in COVID-19. Study in general: The United States, Italy and Spain were the sources of the acute and convalescent COVID-19 samples. Nucleic acid was either cDNA or gDNA, and it came from T cells, B-cell-depleted T cells, or PBMCs.

The chain couples TRBV5-1 to TRBJ2-2, with D perhaps TRBD2 (6 bases). Sequencing was performed on peripheral blood. This TCR was recovered from a human donor in a cohort sampled during active COVID-19. The CDR3 loop is CASSLAGRNTGELFF. CDR3 in DNA: TGCGCCAGCAGCTTGGCCGGGAGAAACACCGGGGAGCTGTTTTTT.